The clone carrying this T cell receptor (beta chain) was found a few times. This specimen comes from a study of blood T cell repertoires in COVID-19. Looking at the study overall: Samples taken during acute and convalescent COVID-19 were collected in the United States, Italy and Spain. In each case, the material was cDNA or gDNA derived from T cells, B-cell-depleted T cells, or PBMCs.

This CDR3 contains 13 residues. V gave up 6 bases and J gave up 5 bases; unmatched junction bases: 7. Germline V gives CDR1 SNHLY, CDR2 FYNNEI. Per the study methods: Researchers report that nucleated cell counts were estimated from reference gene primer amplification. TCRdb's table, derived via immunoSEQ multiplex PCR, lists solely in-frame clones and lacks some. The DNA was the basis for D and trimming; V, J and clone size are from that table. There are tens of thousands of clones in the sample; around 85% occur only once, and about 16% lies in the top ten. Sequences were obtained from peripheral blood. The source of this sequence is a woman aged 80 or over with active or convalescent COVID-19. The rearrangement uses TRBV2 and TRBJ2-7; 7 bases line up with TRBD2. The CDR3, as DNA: TGTGCCAGCAGACTAGCGAGTAGTCACGAGCAGTACTTC. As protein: CASRLASSHEQYF.